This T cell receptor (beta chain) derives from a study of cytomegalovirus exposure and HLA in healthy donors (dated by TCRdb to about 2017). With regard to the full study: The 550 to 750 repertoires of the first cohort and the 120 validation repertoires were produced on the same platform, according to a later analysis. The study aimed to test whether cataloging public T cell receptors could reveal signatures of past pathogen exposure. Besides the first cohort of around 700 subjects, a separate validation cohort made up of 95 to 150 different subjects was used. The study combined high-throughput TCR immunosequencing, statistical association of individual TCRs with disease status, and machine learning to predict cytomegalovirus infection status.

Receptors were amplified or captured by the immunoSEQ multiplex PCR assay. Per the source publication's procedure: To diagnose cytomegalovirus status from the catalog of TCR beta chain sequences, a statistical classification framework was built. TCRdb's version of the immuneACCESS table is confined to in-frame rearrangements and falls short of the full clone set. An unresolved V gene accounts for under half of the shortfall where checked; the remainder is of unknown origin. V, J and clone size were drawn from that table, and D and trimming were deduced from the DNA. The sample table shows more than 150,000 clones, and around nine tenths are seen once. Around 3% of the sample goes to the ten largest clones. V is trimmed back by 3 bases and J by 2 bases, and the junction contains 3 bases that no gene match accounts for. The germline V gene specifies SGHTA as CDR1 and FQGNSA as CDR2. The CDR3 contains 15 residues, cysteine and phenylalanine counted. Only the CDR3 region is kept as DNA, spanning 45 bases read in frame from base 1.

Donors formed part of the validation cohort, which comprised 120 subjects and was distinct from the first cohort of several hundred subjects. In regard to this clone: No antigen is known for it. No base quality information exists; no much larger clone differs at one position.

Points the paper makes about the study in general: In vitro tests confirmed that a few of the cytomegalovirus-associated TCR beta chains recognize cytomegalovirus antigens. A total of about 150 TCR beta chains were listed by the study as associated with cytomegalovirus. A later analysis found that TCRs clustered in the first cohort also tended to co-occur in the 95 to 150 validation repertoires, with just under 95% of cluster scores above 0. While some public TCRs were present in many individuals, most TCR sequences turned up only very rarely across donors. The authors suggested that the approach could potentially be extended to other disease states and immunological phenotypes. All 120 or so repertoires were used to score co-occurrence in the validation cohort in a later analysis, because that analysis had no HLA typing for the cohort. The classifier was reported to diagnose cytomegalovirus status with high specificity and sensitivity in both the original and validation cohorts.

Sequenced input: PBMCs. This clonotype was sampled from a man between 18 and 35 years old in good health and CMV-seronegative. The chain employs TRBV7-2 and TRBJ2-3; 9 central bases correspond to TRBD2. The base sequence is TGTGCCAGCAGCTTTAGCGGGGGAGACACAGATACGCAGTATTTT. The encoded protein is CASSFSGGDTDTQYF.